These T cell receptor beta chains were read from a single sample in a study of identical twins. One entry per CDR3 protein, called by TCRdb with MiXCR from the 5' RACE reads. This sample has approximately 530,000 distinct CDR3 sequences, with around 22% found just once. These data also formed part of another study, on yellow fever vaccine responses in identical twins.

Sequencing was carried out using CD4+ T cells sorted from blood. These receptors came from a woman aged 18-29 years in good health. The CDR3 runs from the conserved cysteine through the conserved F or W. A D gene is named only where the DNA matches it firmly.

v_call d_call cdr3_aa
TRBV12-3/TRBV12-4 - CASSFEQHQQFF
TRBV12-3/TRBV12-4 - CASSWLTGEKLFF
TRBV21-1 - CASSNDYRGGTDTQYF
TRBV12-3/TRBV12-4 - CASQGRPMTGELFF
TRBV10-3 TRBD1 CAISEAGTGGEKLFF
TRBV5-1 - CASSLLTGTQAVNEQFF
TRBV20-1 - CSASEFTDTQYF
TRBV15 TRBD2 CATSRDRLSSGRGDTQYF
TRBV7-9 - CASSSRNRSSPLHF
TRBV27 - CASSLSRQQETQYF
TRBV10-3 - CAISVGVKDTGELFF
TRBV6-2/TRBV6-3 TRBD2 CVTRGSGIYNEQFF
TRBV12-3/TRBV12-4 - CASGRGETQYF
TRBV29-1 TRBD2 CSIRDYSYEQFF
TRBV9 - CASSVGQPGNSPLHF
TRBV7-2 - CASSLVGLATNNEQFF
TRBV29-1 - CSMSAGTGYEQYF
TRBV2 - CASSVGSRPEQYF
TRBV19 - CASSFRDPPDTDTQYF